Here is one T cell receptor (beta chain) with its context. Trimming left V 0 bases short and J 2 bases short, with 13 bases between. CDR1 is SGHRS and CDR2 is YFSETQ in the germline V gene. The CDR3 is 16 residues long. Original methodology: Counts of nucleated cells, estimated from reference gene primer amplification, were obtained. The data were produced by immunoSEQ multiplex PCR, yet TCRdb's version contains in-frame clones alone and is incomplete. For V, J and clone size, that table is used; D and trimming come from the DNA. This table has about half a million clones, 70% to 90% appearing once. The data derive from a study of blood T cell repertoires in COVID-19. Study-level background: Acute-phase and convalescent COVID-19 samples originated in the United States, Italy and Spain. PBMCs, B-cell-depleted T cells, or T cells were the source of the cDNA or gDNA that made up the material.

V is TRBV5-1 and J is TRBJ2-3; D is ambiguous. The sample consisted of peripheral blood. The sequence came from a human donor in a cohort sampled during active COVID-19. The CDR3 here is CASSLAGEGDTDTQYF. The CDR3 region has the DNA TGCGCCAGCAGCTTGGCCGGTGAAGGAGACACAGATACGCAGTATTTT.